Described below is a single TCR beta chain sequence and its context. These data come from a study of blood T cell repertoires in COVID-19. As handled by the study authors: Estimation of nucleated cell counts relied on the amplification of reference gene primers. Profiled with immunoSEQ multiplex PCR; TCRdb holds only in-frame clones, not every one. Clone size and V and J calls were adopted from that table, with D and trimming inferred from the DNA. The data contain about 70,000 clones, around 75% of them singletons. From germline, CDR1 is SNHLY and CDR2 FYNNEI. Trimming removed 5 bases from V and 7 bases from J, with 8 bases in between. The CDR3 is 11 amino acids.

Sequencing was carried out using peripheral blood. The V call is TRBV2, the J call TRBJ1-2; D is ambiguous. The sequence came from a man between 65 and 85 years old with acute or convalescent COVID-19. DNA of the CDR3: TGTGCCAGCAGTTTTGAGGGTGGCTACACCTTC. This gives the protein CASSFEGGYTF.